This T cell receptor beta chain originates from a study of shared clonotypes between healthy human individuals. Worth noting for this clone: Its antigen is unknown.

Using immunoSEQ multiplex PCR, the repertoire was profiled, and TCRdb retains in-frame clones only, with some absent. Among millions of clones listed, over 85% were seen once. Germline CDR1 is KGHSH and CDR2 is LQKENI. The CDR3 runs to 18 residues. The ends were cut back, 3 bases at V and 0 bases at J, with 18 bases in the middle. Study-wide findings and caveats: The sole specimen, blood, was sampled, and tissue repertoires likely differ.

The TCR was taken from a man in his late teens or twenties in good health. The chain has TRBV18 and TRBJ1-3; possibly TRBD1 for D (5 bases). Sequencing used naive CD4+ T cells sorted from blood. Subset here: CD45RA+ positively selected. The DNA for the CDR3 is TGTGCCAGCTCACCGACGGTGGGGGACGCTGGCTCTGGAAACACCATATATTTT. This gives the protein CASSPTVGDAGSGNTIYF.